These 16 T cell receptor beta chains originate from one sample sequenced in a study of T cells in narcolepsy listed by TCRdb under 2018. Library method: the immunoSEQ multiplex PCR assay. Imported from immuneACCESS, the table was reduced by TCRdb to in-frame sequences with V and J called. These copies leave out some clones; in studies compared against another copy, an unresolved V gene accounts for under half, and the cause of the remainder is not known. The sample data list tens of thousands of clones, and approximately 79% of these were observed just once. The top ten clonotypes cover approximately 6.3% of the sample. Sequencing was performed on memory (CD45RA-) CD4+ T cells from blood. Per the publication, the cell subset or site label means: memory T cells sorted ex vivo from peripheral blood. The source is a human donor in good health.

This chain connects TRBV21-1 to TRBJ2-7; whether TRBD2, the table's D call, matches the DNA was not checked. TRBV21-1 counts as a pseudogene. This CDR3 comprises 16 residues. CDR3 bases: TGTGCCAGCATCCAATCATGCGGGAGGGCCCAATACGAGCAGTACTTC. It translates to CASIQSCGRAQYEQYF.

The gene calls are TRBV2 and TRBJ2-2; no firm D call. V lost 2 bases to trimming and J lost 1 base, with 11 bases between them. Germline V gene lookup returns CDR1 SNHLY and CDR2 FYNNEI. CDR3 size: 16 residues. The CDR3 DNA reads TGTGCCAGCAGTGAACTACCCCCCCGGAACACCGGGGAGCTGTTTTTT. It specifies CASSELPPRNTGELFF.

V is TRBV28 and J is TRBJ1-2; D ambiguous. The CDR3 is 12 amino acids. V lost 2 bases and J lost 5, with 6 bases in between. Germline lookup yields CDR1 MDHEN and CDR2 SYDVKM. CDR3 region: CASSLEPYGYTF. In nucleotides, the CDR3 is TGTGCCAGCAGTTTAGAACCGTATGGCTACACCTTC.

The V and J genes are TRBV6-1 and TRBJ1-1; D unresolved. The CDR3 covers 13 residues. Trimming took 8 bases from V and 3 from J, leaving 13 bases between them. CDR1 and CDR2 from the germline V gene are MNHNS and SASEGT. CDR3 sequence (DNA): TGTGCCAGCTCTAATGAGATGTACACTGAAGCTTTCTTT. This codes for CASSNEMYTEAFF.

The rearrangement links TRBV30 to TRBJ2-7; the match to TRBD1 covers 7 bases. Per the germline V gene, CDR1 is GTSNPN and CDR2 is SVGIG (reference sequence). After removal of 4 bases from V and 5 bases from J, the junction contained 2 bases not matched to a gene. CDR3 length: 11 residues. The CDR3 nucleotides read TGTGCCTGGAACAGGGGCGACGAGCAGTACTTC. Translation gives CAWNRGDEQYF.

This chain links TRBV7-8 with TRBJ2-1; 7 bases map to TRBD1. Germline CDR1 SGHVS, CDR2 FQNEAQ. The J segment lost 8 bases and the V segment lost 6 bases, leaving 13 bases of the junction unmatched. There are 15 residues in the CDR3. In DNA, the CDR3 is TGTGCCAGCAGTCAACAGGGGAAGAGTTATCATGAGCAGTTCTTC. This sequence encodes CASSQQGKSYHEQFF.

The rearrangement links TRBV20-1 to TRBJ1-1, with D unresolved. This CDR3 spans 11 amino acids. The V end was cut by 8 bases, the J end by 0 bases, with 7 bases between. Germline CDR1 DFQATT, CDR2 SNEGSKA (reference sequence). The CDR3 loop reads CSQPVNTEAFF. In DNA, the CDR3 is TGCAGTCAGCCGGTGAACACTGAAGCTTTCTTT.

The sample holds a few counts of this clone. This specimen includes other DNA sequences encoding the same CDR3. This chain connects TRBV18 to TRBJ2-1, with a tentative D call TRBD2 (5 bases). This CDR3 comprises 13 residues. V shed 5 bases and J shed 4 bases, with 9 bases lying between them. CDR1 is KGHSH and CDR2 is LQKENI in the germline V gene. The CDR3 DNA is TGTGCCAGCTCAACCGGACTTTACAATGAGCAGTTCTTC. Residues: CASSTGLYNEQFF.

The gene calls are TRBV6-5 and TRBJ1-6, with 9 bases fitting TRBD1. CDR1 and CDR2 (germline): MNHEY, SVGAGI. The CDR3 is made up of 12 amino acids. The ends lost 9 bases at V and 8 bases at J; junction bases unmatched: 2. The CDR3 reads CASRQGDSPLHF. For the CDR3, the DNA is TGTGCCAGTCGACAGGGGGATTCACCCCTCCACTTT.

This chain links TRBV6-4 with TRBJ1-6, with 10 bases fitting TRBD1. The CDR3 extends over 17 amino acids. V was pared by 4 bases and J by 3 bases, with 6 bases of the junction left unmatched. Germline loops: CDR1 MRHNA, CDR2 SNTAGT. CDR3 DNA: TGTGCCAGCAGTGTGGGGGACAGGGGCGACTATAATTCACCCCTCCACTTT. It yields the protein CASSVGDRGDYNSPLHF.

The chain recombines TRBV6-5 with TRBJ1-5; TRBD1 might be the D (5 bases). In germline, CDR1 is MNHEY, CDR2 SVGAGI. CDR3 size: 15 residues. Trimming took off 6 bases at V and 2 bases at J, with 14 bases between the two ends. CDR3 loop: CASRPSGGRNQPQHF. In DNA, the CDR3 is TGTGCCAGCAGACCTTCGGGGGGACGCAATCAGCCCCAGCATTTT.

The chain couples TRBV4-2 to TRBJ1-5; weak D call: TRBD1 (5 bases). CDR3 length equals 14 residues. CDR1 is LGHNA, CDR2 YNFKEQ, per germline. The ends were cut back, 0 bases at V and 4 bases at J, with 7 bases in the middle. The CDR3 bases are TGTGCCAGCAGCCAAGATAAGGGGAATCAGCCCCAGCATTTT. As protein: CASSQDKGNQPQHF.

Here the CDR3 DNA reads TGTGCCAGCAGCCGGGAGGGTGACACTGAAGCTTTCTTT. Amino acid sequence: CASSREGDTEAFF. The rearrangement joins TRBV4-2 to TRBJ1-1; D not resolved. CDR3 size: 13 residues. Germline V lookup: CDR1 LGHNA, CDR2 YNFKEQ. Trimming cost V 4 bases and J 3 bases, with 9 bases left between them.

The gene calls are TRBV15 and TRBJ1-4, with unresolved D. The length of the CDR3 is 14 residues. Germline values: CDR1 LNHNV, CDR2 YYDKDF (reference sequence). Trimming shortened V by 1 base and J by 7 bases, and 10 bases separated the two germline ends. CDR3 residues: CATSRGQEIEKLFF. CDR3 sequence (DNA): TGTGCCACCAGCAGAGGGCAAGAGATTGAAAAACTGTTTTTT. Full variable domain (rest looked up from reference TRBV15 and TRBJ1-4): DAMVIQNPRYQVTQFGKPVTLSCSQTLNHNVMYWYQQKSSQAPKLLFHYYDKDFNNEADTPDNFQSRRPNTSFCFLDIRSPGLGDTAMYLCATSRGQEIEKLFFGSGTQLSVL.

V usage is TRBV27 and J usage is TRBJ2-7; TRBD2 matches 10 bases. The CDR3 totals 15 residues. Trimming took 6 bases from V and 7 from J; bases not matched to a gene: 12. Germline CDR1 and CDR2: MNHEY and SMNVEV (reference sequence). The DNA for the CDR3 is TGTGCCAGCAGGACGGGTACTAGCGGGATAGTTGAGCAGTACTTC. Translated: CASRTGTSGIVEQYF.

This rearrangement joins TRBV7-2 to TRBJ2-5; 10 bases are a match to TRBD2. Germline assignment: CDR1 SGHTA and CDR2 FQGNSA. Trimming removed 5 bases from V and 5 bases from J; junction bases left unmatched: 5. The CDR3 has 14 amino acids. The CDR3 is CASSPWTSGETQYF. The CDR3 DNA follows: TGTGCCAGCAGCCCCTGGACTAGCGGTGAGACCCAGTACTTC.